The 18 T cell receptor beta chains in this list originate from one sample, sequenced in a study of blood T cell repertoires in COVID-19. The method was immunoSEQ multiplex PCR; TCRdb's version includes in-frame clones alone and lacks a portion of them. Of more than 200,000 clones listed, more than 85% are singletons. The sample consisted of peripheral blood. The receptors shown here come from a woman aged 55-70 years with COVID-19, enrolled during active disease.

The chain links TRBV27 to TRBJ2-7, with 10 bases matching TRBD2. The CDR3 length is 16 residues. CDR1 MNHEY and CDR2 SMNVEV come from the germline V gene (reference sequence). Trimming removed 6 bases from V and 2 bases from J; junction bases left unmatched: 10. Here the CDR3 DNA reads TGTGCCAGCAGCTCGCTACTAGCGGGACCACCCTACGAGCAGTACTTC. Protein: CASSSLLAGPPYEQYF.

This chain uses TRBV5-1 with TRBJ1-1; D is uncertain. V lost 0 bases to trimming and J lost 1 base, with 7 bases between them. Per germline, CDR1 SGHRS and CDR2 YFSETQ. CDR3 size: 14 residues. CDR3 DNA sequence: TGCGCCAGCAGCTTGGTTTCCGGGAACACTGAAGCTTTCTTT. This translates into CASSLVSGNTEAFF.

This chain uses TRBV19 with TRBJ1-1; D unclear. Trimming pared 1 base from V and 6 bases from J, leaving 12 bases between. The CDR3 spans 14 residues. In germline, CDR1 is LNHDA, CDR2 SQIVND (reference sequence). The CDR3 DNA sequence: TGTGCCAGTAGTATAGCAGGCTTTGTTTCTGAAGCTTTCTTT. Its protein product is CASSIAGFVSEAFF.

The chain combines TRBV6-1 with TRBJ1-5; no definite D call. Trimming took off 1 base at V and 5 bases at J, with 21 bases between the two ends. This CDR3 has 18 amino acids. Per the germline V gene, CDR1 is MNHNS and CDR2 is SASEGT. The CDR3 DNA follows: TGTGCCAGCAGTGAAGTGAAGGTAGACTTCCAAGCTTATCAGCCCCAGCATTTT. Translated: CASSEVKVDFQAYQPQHF.

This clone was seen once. CDR3 protein: CASSVGSGKNTEAFF. The CDR3 bases are TGTGCCAGCAGCGTAGGTTCGGGGAAGAACACTGAAGCTTTCTTT. J is TRBJ1-1 and V is TRBV9; no reliable D call. CDR1 and CDR2 from the germline V gene are SGDLS and YYNGEE. The length of the CDR3 is 15 residues. Trimming took 0 bases from V and 1 from J, leaving 10 bases between them.

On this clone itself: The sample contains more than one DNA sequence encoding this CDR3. DNA for the CDR3: TGTGCCTGGAGTGCGGACAGGGGAAGCAATCAGCCCCAGCATTTT. Translating it yields CAWSADRGSNQPQHF. This chain uses TRBV30 with TRBJ1-5, with 9 bases identical to TRBD1. The junction had 2 bases not matched to a gene; V was cut back by 1 base and J by 1 base. The CDR3 totals 15 residues. Germline values: CDR1 GTSNPN, CDR2 SVGIG (reference sequence).

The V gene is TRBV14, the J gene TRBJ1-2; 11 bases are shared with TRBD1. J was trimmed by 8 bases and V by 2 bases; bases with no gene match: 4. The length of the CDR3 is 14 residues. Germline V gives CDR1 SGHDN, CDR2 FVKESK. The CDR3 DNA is TGTGCCAGCAGCCAACGGACAGGGGGCGCGGGCTACACCTTC. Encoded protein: CASSQRTGGAGYTF.

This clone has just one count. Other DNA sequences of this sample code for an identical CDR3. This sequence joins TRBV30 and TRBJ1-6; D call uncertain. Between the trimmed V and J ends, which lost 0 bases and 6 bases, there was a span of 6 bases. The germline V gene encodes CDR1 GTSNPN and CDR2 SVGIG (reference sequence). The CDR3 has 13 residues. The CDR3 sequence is CAWSVGSNSPLHF. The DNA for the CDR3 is TGTGCCTGGAGTGTGGGCTCTAATTCACCCCTCCACTTT.

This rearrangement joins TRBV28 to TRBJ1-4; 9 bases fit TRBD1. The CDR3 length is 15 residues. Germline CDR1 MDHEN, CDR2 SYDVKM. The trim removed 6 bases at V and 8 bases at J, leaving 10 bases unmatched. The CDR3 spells CASRDSGQGSEKLFF. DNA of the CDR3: TGTGCCAGCAGAGACTCGGGACAGGGAAGCGAAAAACTGTTTTTT.

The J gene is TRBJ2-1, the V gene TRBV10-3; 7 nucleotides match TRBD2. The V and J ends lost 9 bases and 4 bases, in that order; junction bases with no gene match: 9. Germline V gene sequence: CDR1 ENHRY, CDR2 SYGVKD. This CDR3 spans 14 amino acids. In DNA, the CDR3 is TGTGCCATTGGCGGGAGCTGGGGTTACAATGAGCAGTTCTTC. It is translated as CAIGGSWGYNEQFF.

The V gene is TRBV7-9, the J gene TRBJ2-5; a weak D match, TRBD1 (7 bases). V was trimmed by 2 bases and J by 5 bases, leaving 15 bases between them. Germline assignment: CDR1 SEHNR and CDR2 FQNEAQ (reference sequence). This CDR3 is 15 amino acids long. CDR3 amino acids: CASSLYSAGGETQYF. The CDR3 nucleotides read TGTGCCAGCAGCTTATATTCGGCAGGGGGGGAGACCCAGTACTTC.

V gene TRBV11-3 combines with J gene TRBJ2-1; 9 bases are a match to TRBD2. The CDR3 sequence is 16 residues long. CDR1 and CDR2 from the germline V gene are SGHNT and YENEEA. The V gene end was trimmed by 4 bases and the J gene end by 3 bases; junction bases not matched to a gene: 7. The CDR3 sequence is CASSSSSGKVYNEQFF. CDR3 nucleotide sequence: TGTGCCAGCAGCTCGTCTAGCGGGAAAGTCTACAATGAGCAGTTCTTC. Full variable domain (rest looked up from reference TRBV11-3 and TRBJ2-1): EAGVVQSPRYKIIEKKQPVAFWCNPISGHNTLYWYLQNLGQGPELLIRYENEEAVDDSQLPKDRFSAERLKGVDSTLKIQPAELGDSAVYLCASSSSSGKVYNEQFFGPGTRLTVL.

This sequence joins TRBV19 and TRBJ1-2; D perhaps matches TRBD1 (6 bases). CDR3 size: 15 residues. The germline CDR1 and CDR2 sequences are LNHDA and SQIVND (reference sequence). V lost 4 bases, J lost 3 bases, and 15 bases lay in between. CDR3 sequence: CASSTGTGSDYGYTF. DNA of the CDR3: TGTGCCAGTAGTACCGGAACAGGGAGCGACTATGGCTACACCTTC. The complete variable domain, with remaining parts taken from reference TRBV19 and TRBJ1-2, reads DGGITQSPKYLFRKEGQNVTLSCEQNLNHDAMYWYRQDPGQGLRLIYYSQIVNDFQKGDIAEGYSVSREKKESFPLTVTSAQKNPTAFYLCASSTGTGSDYGYTFGSGTRLTVV.

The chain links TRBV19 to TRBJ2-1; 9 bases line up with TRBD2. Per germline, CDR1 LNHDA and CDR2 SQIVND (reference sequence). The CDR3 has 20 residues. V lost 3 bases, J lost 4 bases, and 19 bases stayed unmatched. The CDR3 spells CASSIGLGLAGPVLYNEQFF. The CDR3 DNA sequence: TGTGCCAGTAGTATCGGCCTCGGGCTAGCGGGACCAGTATTGTACAATGAGCAGTTCTTC.

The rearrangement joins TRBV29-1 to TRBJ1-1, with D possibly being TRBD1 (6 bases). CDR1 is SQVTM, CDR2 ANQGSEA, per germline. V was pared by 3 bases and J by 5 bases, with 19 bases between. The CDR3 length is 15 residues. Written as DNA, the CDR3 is TGCAGCGTTGATAGCGCAGGGGCGCGGAGGACTGAAGCTTTCTTT. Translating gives CSVDSAGARRTEAFF. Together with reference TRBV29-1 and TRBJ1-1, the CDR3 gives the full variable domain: SAVISQKPSRDICQRGTSLTIQCQVDSQVTMMFWYRQQPGQSLTLIATANQGSEATYESGFVIDKFPISRPNLTFSTLTVSNMSPEDSSIYLCSVDSAGARRTEAFFGQGTRLTVV.

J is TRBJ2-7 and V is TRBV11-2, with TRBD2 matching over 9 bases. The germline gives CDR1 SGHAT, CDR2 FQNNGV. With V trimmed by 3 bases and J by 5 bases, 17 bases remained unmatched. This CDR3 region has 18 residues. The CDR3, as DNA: TGTGCCAGCAGCTTGATAGCCCCCCGGACTAGCGACCGGCACGAGCAGTACTTC. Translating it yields CASSLIAPRTSDRHEQYF.

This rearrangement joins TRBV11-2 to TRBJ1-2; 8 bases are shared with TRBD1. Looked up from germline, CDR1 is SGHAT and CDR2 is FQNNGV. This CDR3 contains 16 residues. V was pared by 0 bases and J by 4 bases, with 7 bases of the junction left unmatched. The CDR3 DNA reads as TGTGCCAGCAGCTTAGATTTACCGACAGGGGCCTATGGCTACACCTTC. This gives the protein CASSLDLPTGAYGYTF.

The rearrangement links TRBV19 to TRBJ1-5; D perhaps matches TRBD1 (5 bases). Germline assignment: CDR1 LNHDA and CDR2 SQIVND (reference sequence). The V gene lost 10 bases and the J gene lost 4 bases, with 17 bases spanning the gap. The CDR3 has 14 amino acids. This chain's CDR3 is CATHLVGGNQPQHF. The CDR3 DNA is TGTGCCACTCATCTCGTGGGGGGGAATCAGCCCCAGCATTTT.